These 13 T cell receptor beta chains came from one sample sequenced in a study of CD8+ T cells in alopecia areata. cDNA reverse transcribed from extracted RNA served as the sequencing template. Only in-frame clones appear in the TCRdb table, and some are missing; sequencing was by immunoSEQ multiplex PCR. The data hold nearly 95,000 clones, with 70% to 85% observed a single time. Treatment described: oral pan-JAK inhibitor, 5-10 mg twice daily. The starting material was CD8+ T cells sorted from blood, obtained between weeks 43 and 45, from a patient treated with tofacitinib. These receptors all come from a human donor with alopecia areata.

This clone was recorded only once. V is TRBV30 and J is TRBJ1-1; no firm D call. Germline CDR1 is GTSNPN and CDR2 is SVGIG (reference sequence). The CDR3 spans 11 residues. With 4 bases removed from V and 1 base from J, the gap between germline ends came to 4 bases. The CDR3 here is CAWNRNTEAFF. DNA of the CDR3: TGTGCCTGGAATAGGAACACTGAAGCTTTCTTT.

This clone was detected once. V usage is TRBV30 and J usage is TRBJ1-3; D gene ambiguous. Trimming shortened V by 0 bases and J by 0 bases, and 9 bases separated the two germline ends. This CDR3 region has 15 residues. Germline V gene sequence: CDR1 GTSNPN, CDR2 SVGIG (reference sequence). The CDR3 DNA sequence: TGTGCCTGGAGTGTGGGCCCGAACTCTGGAAACACCATATATTTT. Amino acids: CAWSVGPNSGNTIYF.

The rearrangement joins TRBV10-3 to TRBJ1-2; no firm D call. The CDR3 loop spans 13 amino acids. Trimming cost V 6 bases and J 5 bases, with 13 bases left between them. CDR1 is ENHRY and CDR2 is SYGVKD in the germline V gene. The CDR3 DNA sequence: TGTGCCATCAGAGAGAGCGTTGTATATGGCTACACCTTC. Its translation: CAIRESVVYGYTF.

The chain's CDR3 is CASSETGLAGEYNEQFF. CDR3 coding DNA: TGTGCCAGCAGTGAAACAGGACTAGCGGGAGAATACAATGAGCAGTTCTTC. J is TRBJ2-1 and V is TRBV2, with 13 bases fitting TRBD2. The CDR3 is made up of 17 amino acids. Germline CDR1 and CDR2: SNHLY and FYNNEI. Trimming cost V 2 bases and J 4 bases; bases outside gene matches: 5.

This chain links TRBV6-6 with TRBJ1-1, with unresolved D. Trimming removed 0 bases at V and 4 bases at J, with 9 bases between. Germline CDR1 reads MNHNY; CDR2 reads SVGAGI (reference sequence). CDR3 length: 14 residues. The CDR3 is CASSYSGPVTEAFF. The CDR3 nucleotides are TGTGCCAGCAGTTACTCGGGCCCCGTCACTGAAGCTTTCTTT.

This rearrangement joins TRBV29-1 to TRBJ1-1; D might be TRBD1 (6 bases). This CDR3 comprises 13 residues. The V end lost 6 bases, the J end lost 6 bases, and 17 bases lay between the germline ends. From germline, CDR1 is SQVTM and CDR2 ANQGSEA. The CDR3 region has the DNA TGCAGCGTCCCGGGGACAAGTATATCTGAAGCTTTCTTT. It translates to CSVPGTSISEAFF.

This chain links TRBV5-1 with TRBJ2-2; the D gene could be TRBD1 or TRBD2 (6 bases each). This CDR3 has 13 residues. The V end lost 4 bases, the J end lost 9 bases, and 13 bases lay between the germline ends. Germline CDR1 reads SGHRS; CDR2 reads YFSETQ. Here the CDR3 DNA reads TGCGCCAGCAGCGGGGGGCGCATCCGGGAGCTGTTTTTT. Translating it yields CASSGGRIRELFF.

The chain has TRBV7-8 and TRBJ1-1, with D unclear. Trimming removed 2 bases at V and 5 bases at J, with 12 bases between. Germline V CDR1 and CDR2: SGHVS, FQNEAQ. There are 14 residues in the CDR3. The CDR3 DNA reads as TGTGCCAGCAGCTTACAGCGGGGTCGGACTGAAGCTTTCTTT. Translated, it gives CASSLQRGRTEAFF.

This clone was counted a single time. CDR3 nucleotides: TGTGCCAGCAGCCAAGGTGGGGGCAGCTACTCCTACAATGAGCAGTTCTTC. It is translated as CASSQGGGSYSYNEQFF. The V call is TRBV14, the J call TRBJ2-1; TRBD1 is a possible D gene (6 bases). The CDR3 runs 17 residues. Germline-derived CDR1 and CDR2 are SGHDN and FVKESK. V lost 1 base, J lost 0 bases, and 13 bases lay in between.

This sequence joins TRBV29-1 and TRBJ1-1; possible D gene TRBD1, 6 bases. CDR3 length: 12 residues. The V end was cut by 6 bases, the J end by 2 bases, with 10 bases between. Germline-derived CDR1 and CDR2 are SQVTM and ANQGSEA. CDR3: CSVVQGNTEAFF. In DNA form, the CDR3 reads TGCAGCGTGGTACAGGGAAACACTGAAGCTTTCTTT. The full variable domain, rest sourced from reference TRBV29-1 and TRBJ1-1, is SAVISQKPSRDICQRGTSLTIQCQVDSQVTMMFWYRQQPGQSLTLIATANQGSEATYESGFVIDKFPISRPNLTFSTLTVSNMSPEDSSIYLCSVVQGNTEAFFGQGTRLTVV.

Of note for this clone: Other DNA sequences in the sample encode the same CDR3. V gene TRBV4-3 combines with J gene TRBJ2-3; 9 bases line up with TRBD2. The CDR3 has 16 amino acids. V was clipped by 0 bases and J by 3 bases; unmatched bases: 4. Germline loops: CDR1 LGHNA, CDR2 YSLEER. The CDR3 spells CASSQDGAGGTDTQYF. The CDR3, as DNA: TGCGCCAGCAGCCAAGATGGGGCGGGGGGGACAGATACGCAGTATTTT.

DNA of the CDR3: TGCGCCAGCAATCTGCGGACTAGCGGGGGCAATGAGCAGTTCTTC. This sequence encodes CASNLRTSGGNEQFF. The chain links TRBV23-1 to TRBJ2-1; 13 bases align to TRBD2. TRBV23-1 is an ORF; its function is uncertain. The CDR3 sequence is 15 residues long. Losses at the gene ends were 7 bases for V and 6 bases for J; bases not matched to a gene: 6.

CDR3: CSVDSPDSYEQYF. The CDR3, as DNA: TGCAGCGTGGACTCACCGGACTCCTACGAGCAGTACTTC. The genes are TRBV29-1 and TRBJ2-7; D might be TRBD2 (5 bases). The CDR3 has 13 residues. Germline loops: CDR1 SQVTM, CDR2 ANQGSEA. The germline V and J ends were trimmed by 6 bases and 0 bases, with 12 bases remaining between them.